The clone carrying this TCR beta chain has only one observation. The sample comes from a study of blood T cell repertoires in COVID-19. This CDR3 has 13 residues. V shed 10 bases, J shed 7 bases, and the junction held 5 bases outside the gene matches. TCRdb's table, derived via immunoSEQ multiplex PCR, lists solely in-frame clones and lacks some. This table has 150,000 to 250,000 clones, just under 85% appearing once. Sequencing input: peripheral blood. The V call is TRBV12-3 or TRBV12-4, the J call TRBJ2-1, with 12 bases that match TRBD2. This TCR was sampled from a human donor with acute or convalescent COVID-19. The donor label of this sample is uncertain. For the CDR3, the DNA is TGTGCCACCCTTGGACTAGCGGGAAATGAGCAGTTCTTC. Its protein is CATLGLAGNEQFF.